This TCR beta chain is drawn from a study of shared clonotypes between healthy human individuals. Study as a whole: There were three CD4 naive, three CD4 memory, two CD8 naive and one CD8 memory plates per donor.

The germline CDR1 and CDR2 sequences are SGHRS and YFSETQ. The CDR3 has 14 amino acids. V was pared by 4 bases and J by 2 bases, with 12 bases between. Libraries were prepared by immunoSEQ multiplex PCR; TCRdb keeps only in-frame clonotypes and omits some of them. The sample lists 650,000 to 750,000 clones, 72% occurring once. The chain has TRBV5-1 and TRBJ1-1; no clear D gene. This TCR came from a woman younger than 45 in good health. Source material: memory CD4+ T cells sorted from blood. As for subset: CD45RA-negative fraction. In nucleotides, the CDR3 is TGCGCCAGCAGCACCGACCCCAGTAACACTGAAGCTTTCTTT. It is translated as CASSTDPSNTEAFF.